One sample yielded the 27 T cell receptor beta chains listed below, sequenced in a study of T cells in Graves' hyperthyroidism and ophthalmopathy. What was amplified from RNA transcripts were TCR beta CDR3 regions. The TCR CDR3 first-round RT-PCR relied on the HTBI primer set. One entry per CDR3 protein results from TCRdb running MiXCR on the multiplex PCR reads. The sample has about 420,000 distinct CDR3 sequences, around 16% seen once; the top ten hold 7.5% to 9%. The specimen was blood. The receptors shown here come from a woman younger than 30 with Graves' hyperthyroidism.

This clonotype was observed many times. The DNA of the CDR3 is TGTGCCACCAGTGATTGGACATCCTCCTACGAGCAGTACTTC. This codes for CATSDWTSSYEQYF. This chain links TRBV24-1 with TRBJ2-7, with D perhaps matching TRBD1 (5 bases). Trimming pared 2 bases from V and 0 bases from J, leaving 7 bases between. This CDR3 has 14 amino acids. Germline V lookup: CDR1 KGHDR, CDR2 SFDVKD.

V usage is TRBV4-2 and J usage is TRBJ2-3; 10 bases are a match to TRBD2. The CDR3 loop spans 16 amino acids. V was pared by 0 bases and J by 4 bases, with 4 bases of the junction left unmatched. Germline V gene sequence: CDR1 LGHNA, CDR2 YNFKEQ. CDR3 amino acids: CASSQEASGSSDTQYF. As DNA, the CDR3 is TGTGCCAGCAGCCAAGAGGCTAGCGGGAGTTCAGATACGCAGTATTTT.

The V call is TRBV4-1, the J call TRBJ2-2, with D hard to call. V lost 1 base and J lost 6, with 12 bases in between. The CDR3 runs 15 residues. Germline V gene lookup returns CDR1 MGHRA and CDR2 YSYEKL. CDR3 nucleotide sequence: TGCGCCAGCAGCCAAGCCCTTTCCGACGCCGGGGAGCTGTTTTTT. This sequence encodes CASSQALSDAGELFF.

This clonotype was counted at least ten times. The CDR3: CASSHPPTGEETQYF. The DNA for the CDR3 is TGCGCCAGCAGCCACCCCCCGACAGGGGAAGAGACCCAGTACTTC. The chain couples TRBV4-1 to TRBJ2-5; 8 bases agree with TRBD1. Per the germline V gene, CDR1 is MGHRA and CDR2 is YSYEKL. The CDR3 runs 15 residues. V lost 3 bases, J lost 3 bases, and 6 bases stayed unmatched.

This clonotype has just a few counts. The rearrangement links TRBV27 to TRBJ1-3, with D hard to call. The CDR3 runs 16 residues. CDR1 and CDR2 from the germline V gene are MNHEY and SMNVEV (reference sequence). Between the trimmed V and J ends, which lost 5 bases and 4 bases, there was a span of 18 bases. CDR3 in amino acids: CASSLSDPLGGNTIYF. CDR3 sequence (DNA): TGTGCCAGCAGTCTGAGCGACCCACTCGGGGGAAACACCATATATTTT.

This clonotype was counted a few times. The rearrangement uses TRBV25-1 and TRBJ2-1, with TRBD1 identical over 10 bases. The germline V gene has CDR1 MGHDK and CDR2 SYGVNS. The CDR3 has 15 residues. Trimming took 2 bases from V and 7 from J; bases not matched to a gene: 5. DNA of the CDR3: TGTGCCAGCAGTGAACGGACAGGGGGGTGGAATGAGCAGTTCTTC. This encodes CASSERTGGWNEQFF.

The chain recombines TRBV20-1 with TRBJ2-7; either TRBD1 or TRBD2 may supply D (5 bases each). V lost 3 bases and J lost 4, with 19 bases in between. This CDR3 is 15 amino acids long. The germline gives CDR1 DFQATT, CDR2 SNEGSKA (reference sequence). The DNA for the CDR3 is TGCAGTGCTAGGGCCAGTAGGGGACCGACTTACGAGCAGTACTTC. Amino acid sequence: CSARASRGPTYEQYF.

This clonotype was counted ten times or more. This chain links TRBV30 with TRBJ2-7; perhaps D is TRBD1 or TRBD2 (6 bases each). V lost 3 bases, J lost 2 bases, and 17 bases lay in between. The germline V gene has CDR1 GTSNPN and CDR2 SVGIG (reference sequence). The CDR3 runs 15 residues. CDR3 residues: CAWSVVTGGAYEQYF. The DNA for the CDR3 is TGTGCCTGGAGCGTTGTGACAGGCGGGGCCTACGAGCAGTACTTC.

Of note for this clonotype: Given a much more abundant clone one base away, this may be a read error. The gene calls are TRBV30 and TRBJ1-1; D gene unclear. CDR1 and CDR2 (germline): GTSNPN, SVGIG (reference sequence). The CDR3 spans 12 residues. CDR3 protein: CAAHPWGTEAFF. Written as DNA, the CDR3 is TGTGCTGCCCACCCTTGGGGCACTGAAGCTTTCTTT.

The count of this clonotype is one. This may come from a read error, since a much larger clone is one base off. The chain couples TRBV20-1 to TRBJ2-1, with 7 bases aligning to TRBD2. The CDR3 sequence is 11 residues long. V trimming: 6 bases; J trimming: 11 bases; junction bases outside the gene matches: 7. The germline CDR1 and CDR2 sequences are DFQATT and SNEGSKA (reference sequence). CDR3 bases: TGCAGTGCCCCCCGGGGGACTAAGCAGTTCTTC. Translation: CSAPRGTKQFF.

The V and J genes are TRBV5-1 and TRBJ2-7, with D perhaps assigned TRBD1 or TRBD2 (5 bases each). V lost 4 bases and J lost 6, with 14 bases in between. Per germline, CDR1 SGHRS and CDR2 YFSETQ. The CDR3 is made up of 13 amino acids. The chain's CDR3 is CASSLGTWFEQYF. CDR3 bases: TGCGCCAGCAGCCTCGGGACGTGGTTCGAGCAGTACTTC.

This clonotype has at least ten counts. This sequence joins TRBV7-9 and TRBJ1-2, with unresolved D. With 0 bases removed from V and 7 bases from J, the gap between germline ends came to 21 bases. Germline-derived CDR1 and CDR2 are SEHNR and FQNEAQ (reference sequence). The CDR3 extends over 17 amino acids. The CDR3 DNA is TGTGCCAGCAGCTTAGCGTCCGCAGGAGGGTTCGGTGGTGGCTACACCTTC. It specifies CASSLASAGGFGGGYTF. Filled out from reference TRBV7-9 and TRBJ1-2, the complete variable domain reads DTGVSQNPRHKITKRGQNVTFRCDPISEHNRLYWYRQTLGQGPEFLTYFQNEAQLEKSRLLSDRFSAERPKGSFSTLEIQRTEQGDSAMYLCASSLASAGGFGGGYTFGSGTRLTVV.

The CDR3 nucleotides are TGCAGTGCTAGACCCTACCGGGACAGGGTGAATCAGCCCCAGCATTTT. Translation gives CSARPYRDRVNQPQHF. The gene calls are TRBV20-1 and TRBJ1-5; 9 bases align to TRBD1. The CDR3 runs to 16 residues. Germline assignment: CDR1 DFQATT and CDR2 SNEGSKA (reference sequence). The V segment lost 2 bases and the J segment 4 bases; nucleotides outside the gene matches: 9.

The sample holds many counts of this clonotype. The chain combines TRBV3-1 with TRBJ2-7; TRBD2 matches 7 bases. The CDR3 covers 14 residues. The J segment lost 0 bases and the V segment lost 8 bases, leaving 7 bases of the junction unmatched. Germline CDR1 reads LGHDT; CDR2 reads YNNKEL (reference sequence). CDR3 loop: CASRPREVSYEQYF. CDR3 sequence (DNA): TGTGCCAGCCGTCCTCGGGAGGTCTCCTACGAGCAGTACTTC.

This clonotype was observed many times. This chain links TRBV28 with TRBJ1-4, with TRBD1 matching over 8 bases. The CDR3 runs 15 residues. CDR1 MDHEN and CDR2 SYDVKM come from the germline V gene. The trim removed 5 bases at V and 2 bases at J, leaving 4 bases unmatched. CDR3 sequence: CASSQGALTNEKLFF. In DNA form, the CDR3 reads TGTGCCAGCAGTCAGGGGGCGTTGACTAATGAAAAACTGTTTTTT.

This clonotype was observed many times. As DNA, the CDR3 is TGTGCCAGCAGATCGACCGACAAAGAGACCCAGTACTTC. Amino acids: CASRSTDKETQYF. The J gene is TRBJ2-5, the V gene TRBV12-3 or TRBV12-4; D is uncertain. V lost 6 bases and J 3 bases, leaving 11 bases between the germline ends. The CDR3 runs to 13 residues.

Points on this clonotype: Possible read error: a much larger clone is one base away. In nucleotides, the CDR3 is TGTACCAGCAACCCTTACCCCTACAATGAGCAGTTCTTC. Residues: CTSNPYPYNEQFF. This chain connects TRBV6-2 or TRBV6-3 to TRBJ2-1; D gene ambiguous. The germline V gene encodes CDR1 MNHEY and CDR2 SVGEGT. There are 13 residues in the CDR3.

Ten or more counts support this clonotype. This chain connects TRBV12-5 to TRBJ1-1; D might be TRBD1 (5 bases). The CDR3 runs to 15 residues. CDR1 and CDR2 (germline): LGHNT, FRNRAP. V was cut by 3 bases and J by 2 bases, with 13 bases left in between. The CDR3 sequence: CASGLVRGSNTEAFF. The CDR3 nucleotides are TGTGCTAGTGGTTTAGTCCGGGGCTCAAACACTGAAGCTTTCTTT.

This clonotype was counted ten times or more. This chain links TRBV7-3 with TRBJ2-7; weak D call: TRBD2 (6 bases). The ends were cut back, 1 base at V and 7 bases at J, with 17 bases in the middle. The CDR3 length is 15 residues. Germline assignment: CDR1 SGHTA and CDR2 FQGTGA. The CDR3 coding sequence is TGTGCCAGCAGCTTAAATATGGCTAGCGCTGGTGAGCAGTACTTC. Its protein product is CASSLNMASAGEQYF.

This clonotype was found a few times. One end of the junction varies from germline; a read error may be responsible. This chain joins TRBV7-7 and TRBJ2-2; 13 bases fit TRBD2. The CDR3 length is 15 residues. Germline V gives CDR1 SSHAT, CDR2 FNYEAQ (reference sequence). DNA of the CDR3: TGTGCTAGCAGGGAGGGACTAGCGGGATCCGGGGAGCTGTTTTTT. Translating it yields CASREGLAGSGELFF.

This clonotype was detected ten times or more. The J gene is TRBJ1-1, the V gene TRBV11-3, with D uncertain. In germline, CDR1 is SGHNT, CDR2 YENEEA. Trimming removed 4 bases at V and 1 base at J, with 13 bases between. The CDR3 contains 15 residues. The CDR3, as DNA: TGTGCCAGCAGCTATGGACGGCCGGGGAACACTGAAGCTTTCTTT. Its translation: CASSYGRPGNTEAFF.

This clonotype showed up many times. The chain joins TRBV6-2 or TRBV6-3 to TRBJ2-4, with D uncertain. This CDR3 comprises 16 residues. Germline lookup yields CDR1 MNHEY and CDR2 SVGEGT. Trimming stripped 5 bases from V and 1 base from J, with 15 bases between. CDR3 amino acids: CASSTPGNPAKNIQYF. The CDR3 DNA reads TGTGCCAGCAGTACCCCAGGCAACCCCGCCAAAAACATTCAGTACTTC.

The chain joins TRBV7-8 to TRBJ1-4; D is possibly TRBD1 (6 bases). Trimming took 5 bases from V and 7 from J, leaving 14 bases between them. There are 14 residues in the CDR3. Germline CDR1 and CDR2: SGHVS and FQNEAQ. Here the CDR3 reads CASSDEQGTEKLFF. The CDR3 nucleotides are TGTGCCAGCAGCGATGAACAGGGAACTGAAAAACTGTTTTTT.

This clonotype was counted at least ten times. V is TRBV10-1 and J is TRBJ2-1; 7 nucleotides line up with TRBD1. Germline V gene sequence: CDR1 WNHNN, CDR2 SYGVQD (reference sequence). The CDR3 covers 13 residues. V was pared by 3 bases and J by 9 bases, with 5 bases of the junction left unmatched. The CDR3 sequence is CASSEVRGTEQFF. CDR3 coding DNA: TGCGCCAGCAGTGAAGTCAGGGGGACTGAGCAGTTCTTC.

This clonotype occurred a few times. The chain combines TRBV19 with TRBJ1-6; no firm D call. Germline values: CDR1 LNHDA, CDR2 SQIVND (reference sequence). V dropped 3 bases and J dropped 2 bases, with 11 bases sitting between them. There are 16 residues in the CDR3. CDR3 bases: TGTGCCAGTAGTATCACCCACGGCCCCTATAATTCACCCCTCCACTTT. It codes for CASSITHGPYNSPLHF.

The sample holds many counts of this clonotype. The J gene is TRBJ2-3, the V gene TRBV30, with a possible D match to TRBD1 (6 bases). Germline CDR1 reads GTSNPN; CDR2 reads SVGIG (reference sequence). The CDR3 spans 12 residues. The ends were cut back, 8 bases at V and 1 base at J, with 10 bases in the middle. DNA of the CDR3: TGTGCCGGCAGGGGAGGCACAGATACGCAGTATTTT. Amino acid sequence: CAGRGGTDTQYF.

This clonotype appeared many times. V is TRBV20-1 and J is TRBJ2-6; TRBD1 matches 7 bases. The CDR3 has 14 amino acids. After removal of 6 bases from V and 1 base from J, the junction contained 3 bases not matched to a gene. Germline V gene lookup returns CDR1 DFQATT and CDR2 SNEGSKA (reference sequence). CDR3 sequence: CSAPTGSGANVLTF. In DNA form, the CDR3 reads TGCAGTGCCCCGACAGGGTCTGGGGCCAACGTCCTGACTTTC.